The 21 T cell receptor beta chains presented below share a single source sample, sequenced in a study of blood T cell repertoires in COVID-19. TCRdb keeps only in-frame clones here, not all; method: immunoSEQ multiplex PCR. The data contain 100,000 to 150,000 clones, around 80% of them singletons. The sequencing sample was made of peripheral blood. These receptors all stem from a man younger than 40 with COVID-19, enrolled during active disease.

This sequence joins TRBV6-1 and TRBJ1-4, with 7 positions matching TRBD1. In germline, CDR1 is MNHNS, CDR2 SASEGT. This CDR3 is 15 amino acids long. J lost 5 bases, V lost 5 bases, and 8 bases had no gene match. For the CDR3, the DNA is TGTGCCAGCAGTCCACCGGGACAGCACAATGAAAAACTGTTTTTT. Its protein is CASSPPGQHNEKLFF.

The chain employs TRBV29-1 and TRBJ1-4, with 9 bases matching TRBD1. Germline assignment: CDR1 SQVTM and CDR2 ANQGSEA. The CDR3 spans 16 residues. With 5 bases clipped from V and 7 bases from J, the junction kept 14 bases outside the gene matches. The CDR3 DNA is TGCAGCGTTCAGGGACAGTCGACAGGGGGTATTGAAAAACTGTTTTTT. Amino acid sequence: CSVQGQSTGGIEKLFF.

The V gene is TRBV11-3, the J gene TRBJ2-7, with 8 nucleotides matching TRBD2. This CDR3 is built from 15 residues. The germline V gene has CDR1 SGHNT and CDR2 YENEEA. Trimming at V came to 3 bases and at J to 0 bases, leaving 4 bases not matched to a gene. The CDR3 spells CASSFLTSVSYEQYF. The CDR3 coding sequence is TGTGCCAGCAGCTTTCTGACTAGCGTCTCCTACGAGCAGTACTTC.

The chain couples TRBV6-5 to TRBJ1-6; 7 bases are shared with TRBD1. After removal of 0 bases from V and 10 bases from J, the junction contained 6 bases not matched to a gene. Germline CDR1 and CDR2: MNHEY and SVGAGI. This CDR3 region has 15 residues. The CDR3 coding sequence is TGTGCCAGCAGTTACTCACAGGGGAAAGGGTCACCCCTCCACTTT. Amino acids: CASSYSQGKGSPLHF.

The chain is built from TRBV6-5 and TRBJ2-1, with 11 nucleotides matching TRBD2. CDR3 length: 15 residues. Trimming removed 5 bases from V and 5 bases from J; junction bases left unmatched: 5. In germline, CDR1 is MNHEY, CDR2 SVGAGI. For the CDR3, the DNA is TGTGCCAGCAGTCTCCTAGCGGGGGGTAACAATGAGCAGTTCTTC. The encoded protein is CASSLLAGGNNEQFF.

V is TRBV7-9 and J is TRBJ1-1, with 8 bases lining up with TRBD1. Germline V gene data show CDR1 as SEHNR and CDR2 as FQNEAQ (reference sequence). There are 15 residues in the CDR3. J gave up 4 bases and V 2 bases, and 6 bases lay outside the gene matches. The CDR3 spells CASSLPRGRGTEAFF. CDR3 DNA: TGTGCCAGCAGCTTACCCAGGGGGCGCGGCACTGAAGCTTTCTTT. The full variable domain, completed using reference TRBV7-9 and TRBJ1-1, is DTGVSQNPRHKITKRGQNVTFRCDPISEHNRLYWYRQTLGQGPEFLTYFQNEAQLEKSRLLSDRFSAERPKGSFSTLEIQRTEQGDSAMYLCASSLPRGRGTEAFFGQGTRLTVV.

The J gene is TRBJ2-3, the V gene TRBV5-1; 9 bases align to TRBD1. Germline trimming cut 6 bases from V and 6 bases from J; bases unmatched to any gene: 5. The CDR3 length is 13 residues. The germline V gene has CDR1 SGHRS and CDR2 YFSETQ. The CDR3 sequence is CASTAGQGDTQYF. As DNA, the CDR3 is TGCGCCAGCACCGCCGGACAGGGGGATACGCAGTATTTT.

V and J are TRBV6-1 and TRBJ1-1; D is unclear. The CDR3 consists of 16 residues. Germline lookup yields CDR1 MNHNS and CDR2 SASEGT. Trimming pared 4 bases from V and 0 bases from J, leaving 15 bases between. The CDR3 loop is CASSVAWEAMNTEAFF. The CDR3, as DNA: TGTGCCAGCAGTGTGGCCTGGGAGGCAATGAACACTGAAGCTTTCTTT.

The CDR3 loop reads CASSRLERDLDTQYF. In DNA form, the CDR3 reads TGTGCCAGCAGCCGCCTCGAACGGGATTTGGATACGCAGTATTTT. V is TRBV4-2 and J is TRBJ2-3; weak D call: TRBD2 (5 bases). CDR3 length: 15 residues. The germline CDR1 and CDR2 sequences are LGHNA and YNFKEQ. The V and J ends lost 4 bases and 6 bases respectively, with 17 bases between them.

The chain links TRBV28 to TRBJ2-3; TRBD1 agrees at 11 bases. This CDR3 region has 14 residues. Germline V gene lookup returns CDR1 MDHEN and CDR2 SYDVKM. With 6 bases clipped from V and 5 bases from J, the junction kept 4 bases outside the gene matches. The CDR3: CASSRGQGVDTQYF. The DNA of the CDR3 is TGTGCCAGCAGCCGGGGACAGGGGGTAGATACGCAGTATTTT.

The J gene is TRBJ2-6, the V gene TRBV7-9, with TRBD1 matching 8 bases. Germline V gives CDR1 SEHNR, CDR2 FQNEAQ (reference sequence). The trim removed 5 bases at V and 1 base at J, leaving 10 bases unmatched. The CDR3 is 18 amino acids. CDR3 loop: CASSRSGQGESGANVLTF. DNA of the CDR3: TGTGCCAGCAGCCGATCCGGACAGGGCGAGTCTGGGGCCAACGTCCTGACTTTC. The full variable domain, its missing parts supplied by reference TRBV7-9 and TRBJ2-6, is DTGVSQNPRHKITKRGQNVTFRCDPISEHNRLYWYRQTLGQGPEFLTYFQNEAQLEKSRLLSDRFSAERPKGSFSTLEIQRTEQGDSAMYLCASSRSGQGESGANVLTFGAGSRLTVL.

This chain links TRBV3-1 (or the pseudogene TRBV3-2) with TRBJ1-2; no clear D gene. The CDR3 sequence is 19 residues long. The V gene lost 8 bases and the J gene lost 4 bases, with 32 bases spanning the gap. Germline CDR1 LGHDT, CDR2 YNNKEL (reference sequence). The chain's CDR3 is CASRGYSPTCPTSAYGYTF. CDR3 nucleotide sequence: TGTGCCAGCCGGGGTTATAGTCCAACCTGCCCAACCTCCGCCTATGGCTACACCTTC.

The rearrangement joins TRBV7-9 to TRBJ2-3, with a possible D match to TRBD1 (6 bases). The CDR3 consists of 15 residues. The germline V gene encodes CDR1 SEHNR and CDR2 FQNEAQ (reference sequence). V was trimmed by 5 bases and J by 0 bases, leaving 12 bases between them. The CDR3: CASSDTQGSTDTQYF. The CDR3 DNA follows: TGTGCCAGCAGCGATACACAGGGTAGCACAGATACGCAGTATTTT.

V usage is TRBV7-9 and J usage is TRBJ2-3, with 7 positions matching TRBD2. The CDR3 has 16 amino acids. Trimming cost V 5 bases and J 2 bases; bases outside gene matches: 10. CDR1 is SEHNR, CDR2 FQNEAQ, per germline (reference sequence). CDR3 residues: CASSKGSSGYTDTQYF. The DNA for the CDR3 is TGTGCCAGCAGCAAGGGGTCTAGCGGATACACAGATACGCAGTATTTT.

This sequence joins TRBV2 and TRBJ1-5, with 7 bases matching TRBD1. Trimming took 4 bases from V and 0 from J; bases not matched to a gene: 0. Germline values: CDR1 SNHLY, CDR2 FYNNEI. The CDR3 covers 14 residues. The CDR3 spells CASSGDSSNQPQHF. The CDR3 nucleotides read TGTGCCAGCAGTGGGGACAGTAGCAATCAGCCCCAGCATTTT.

CDR3 sequence: CASSLVASIDEQFF. The CDR3, as DNA: TGCGCCAGCAGCTTGGTGGCTAGCATCGATGAGCAGTTCTTC. This chain connects TRBV5-1 to TRBJ2-1, with D possibly TRBD2 on 5 matching bases. V was pared by 0 bases and J by 8 bases, with 12 bases between. The CDR3 totals 14 residues. Germline CDR1 is SGHRS and CDR2 is YFSETQ.

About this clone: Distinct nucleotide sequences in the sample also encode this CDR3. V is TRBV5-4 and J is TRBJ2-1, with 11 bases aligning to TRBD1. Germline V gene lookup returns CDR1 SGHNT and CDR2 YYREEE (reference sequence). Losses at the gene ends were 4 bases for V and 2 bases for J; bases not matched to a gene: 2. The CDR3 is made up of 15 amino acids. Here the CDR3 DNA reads TGTGCCAGCAGCGGGGGACAGGGGGCCTACAATGAGCAGTTCTTC. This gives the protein CASSGGQGAYNEQFF. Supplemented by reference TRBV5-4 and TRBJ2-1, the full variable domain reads ETGVTQSPTHLIKTRGQQVTLRCSSQSGHNTVSWYQQALGQGPQFIFQYYREEENGRGNFPPRFSGLQFPNYSSELNVNALELDDSALYLCASSGGQGAYNEQFFGPGTRLTVL.

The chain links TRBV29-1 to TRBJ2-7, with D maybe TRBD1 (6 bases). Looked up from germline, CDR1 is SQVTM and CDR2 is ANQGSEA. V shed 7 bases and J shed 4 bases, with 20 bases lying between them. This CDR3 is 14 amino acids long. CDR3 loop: CSAVGRGASYEQYF. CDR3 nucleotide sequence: TGCAGCGCCGTGGGCAGGGGAGCTTCATACGAGCAGTACTTC.

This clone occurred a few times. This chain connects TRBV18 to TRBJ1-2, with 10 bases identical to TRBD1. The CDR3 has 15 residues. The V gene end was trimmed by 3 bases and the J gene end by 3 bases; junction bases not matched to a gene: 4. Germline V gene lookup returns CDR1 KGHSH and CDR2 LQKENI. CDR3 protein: CASSPGQGLYYGYTF. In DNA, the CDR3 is TGTGCCAGCTCACCGGGACAGGGGCTGTACTATGGCTACACCTTC.

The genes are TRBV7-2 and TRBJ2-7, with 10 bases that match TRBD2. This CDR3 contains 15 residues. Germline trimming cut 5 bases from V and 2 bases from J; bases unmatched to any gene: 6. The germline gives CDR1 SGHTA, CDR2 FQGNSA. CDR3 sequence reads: CASSASGGAAYEQYF. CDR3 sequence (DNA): TGTGCCAGCAGCGCCAGCGGGGGGGCGGCCTACGAGCAGTACTTC. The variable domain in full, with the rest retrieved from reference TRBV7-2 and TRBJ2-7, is GAGVSQSPSNKVTEKGKDVELRCDPISGHTALYWYRQSLGQGLEFLIYFQGNSAPDKSGLPSDRFSAERTGGSVSTLTIQRTQQEDSAVYLCASSASGGAAYEQYFGPGTRLTVT.

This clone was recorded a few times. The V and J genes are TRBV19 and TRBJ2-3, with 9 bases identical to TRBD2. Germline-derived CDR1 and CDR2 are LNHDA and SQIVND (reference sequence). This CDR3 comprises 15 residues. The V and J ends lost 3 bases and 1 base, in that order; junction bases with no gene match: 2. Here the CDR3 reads CASSISSGGTDTQYF. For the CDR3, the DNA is TGTGCCAGTAGTATTTCTAGCGGGGGCACAGATACGCAGTATTTT.